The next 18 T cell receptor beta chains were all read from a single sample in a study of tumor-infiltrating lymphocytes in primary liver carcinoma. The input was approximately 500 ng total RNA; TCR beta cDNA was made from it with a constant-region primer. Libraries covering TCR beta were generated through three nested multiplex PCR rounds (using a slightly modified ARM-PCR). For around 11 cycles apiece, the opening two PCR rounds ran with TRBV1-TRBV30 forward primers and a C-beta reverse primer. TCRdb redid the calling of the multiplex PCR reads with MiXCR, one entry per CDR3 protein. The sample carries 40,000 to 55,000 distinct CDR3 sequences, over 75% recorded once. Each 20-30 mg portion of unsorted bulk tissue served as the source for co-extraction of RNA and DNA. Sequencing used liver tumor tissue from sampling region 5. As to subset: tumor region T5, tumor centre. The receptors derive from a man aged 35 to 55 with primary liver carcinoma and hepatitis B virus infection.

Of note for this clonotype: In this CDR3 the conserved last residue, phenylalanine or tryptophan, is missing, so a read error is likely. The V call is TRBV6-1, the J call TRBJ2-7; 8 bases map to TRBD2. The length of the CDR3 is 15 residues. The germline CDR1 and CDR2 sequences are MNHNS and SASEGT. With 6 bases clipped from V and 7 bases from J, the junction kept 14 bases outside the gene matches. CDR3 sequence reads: CASSRGVSGVQEQYL. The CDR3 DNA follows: TGTGCCAGCAGCCGAGGGGTTAGCGGGGTCCAAGAGCAGTACTTA.

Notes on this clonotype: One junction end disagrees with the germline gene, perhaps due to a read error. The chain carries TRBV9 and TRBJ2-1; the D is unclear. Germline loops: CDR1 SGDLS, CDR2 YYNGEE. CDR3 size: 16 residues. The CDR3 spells CVSSVVVGKATIEQFF. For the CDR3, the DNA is TGTGTCAGCAGCGTAGTTGTGGGAAAAGCAACAATTGAGCAGTTCTTC. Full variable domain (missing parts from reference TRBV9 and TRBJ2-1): DSGVTQTPKHLITATGQRVTLRCSPRSGDLSVYWYQQSLDQGLQFLIQYYNGEERAKGNILERFSAQQFPDLHSELNLSSLELGDSALYFCVSSVVVGKATIEQFFGPGTRLTVL.

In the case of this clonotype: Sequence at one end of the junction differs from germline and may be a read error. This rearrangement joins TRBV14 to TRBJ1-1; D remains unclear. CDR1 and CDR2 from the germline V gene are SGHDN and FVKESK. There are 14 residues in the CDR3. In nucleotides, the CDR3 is TGTGCCAGCACCCAAGCGGATCTGAACACTGAAGCTCTCTTT. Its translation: CASTQADLNTEALF.

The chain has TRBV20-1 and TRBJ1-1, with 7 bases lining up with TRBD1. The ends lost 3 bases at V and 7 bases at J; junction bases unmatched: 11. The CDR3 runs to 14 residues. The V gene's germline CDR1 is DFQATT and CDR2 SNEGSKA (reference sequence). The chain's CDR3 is CSAREQGPYGEAFF. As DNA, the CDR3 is TGCAGTGCTAGGGAACAGGGGCCTTATGGTGAAGCTTTCTTT.

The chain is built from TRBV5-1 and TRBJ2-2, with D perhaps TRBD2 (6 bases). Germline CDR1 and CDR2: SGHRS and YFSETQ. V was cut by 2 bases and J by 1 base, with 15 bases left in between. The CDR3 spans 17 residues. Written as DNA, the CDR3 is TGCGCCAGCAGCTTCGAATCTAGCGCGAGGAACACCGGGGAGCTGTTTTTT. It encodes CASSFESSARNTGELFF.

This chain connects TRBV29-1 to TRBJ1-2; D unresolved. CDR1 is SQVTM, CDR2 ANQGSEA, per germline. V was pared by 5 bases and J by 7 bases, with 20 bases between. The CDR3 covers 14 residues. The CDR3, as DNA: TGCAGCGTTTCACTTGGCGGGTACTACCTTGGCTACACCTTC. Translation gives CSVSLGGYYLGYTF.

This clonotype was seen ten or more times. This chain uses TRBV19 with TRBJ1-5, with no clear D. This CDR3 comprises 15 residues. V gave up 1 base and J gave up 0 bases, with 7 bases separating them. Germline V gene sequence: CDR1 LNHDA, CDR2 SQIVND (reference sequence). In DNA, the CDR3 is TGTGCCAGTAGTATAGGGGCCGTTAGCAATCAGCCCCAGCATTTT. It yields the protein CASSIGAVSNQPQHF.

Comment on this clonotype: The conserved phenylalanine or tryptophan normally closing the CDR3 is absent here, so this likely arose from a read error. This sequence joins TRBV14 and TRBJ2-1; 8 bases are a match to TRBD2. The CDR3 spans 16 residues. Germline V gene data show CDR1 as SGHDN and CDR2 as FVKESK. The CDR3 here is CAGSAVAGWVNNEQFL. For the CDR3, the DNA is TGTGCCGGCAGTGCCGTAGCGGGATGGGTAAACAATGAACAGTTCTTA.

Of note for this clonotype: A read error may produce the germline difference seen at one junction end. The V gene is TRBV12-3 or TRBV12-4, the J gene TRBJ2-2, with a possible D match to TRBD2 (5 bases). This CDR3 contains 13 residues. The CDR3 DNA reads TGTGCCGGCAGTTTGATGGAGTTCGGGGAGCCGTTTTTT. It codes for CAGSLMEFGEPFF.

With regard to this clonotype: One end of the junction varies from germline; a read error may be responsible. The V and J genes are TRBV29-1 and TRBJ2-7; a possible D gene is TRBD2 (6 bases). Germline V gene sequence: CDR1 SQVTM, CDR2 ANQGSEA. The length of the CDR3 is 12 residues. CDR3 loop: CSIEGGVKEQYF. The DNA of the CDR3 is TGCAGCATTGAGGGAGGTGTTAAGGAGCAATACTTC.

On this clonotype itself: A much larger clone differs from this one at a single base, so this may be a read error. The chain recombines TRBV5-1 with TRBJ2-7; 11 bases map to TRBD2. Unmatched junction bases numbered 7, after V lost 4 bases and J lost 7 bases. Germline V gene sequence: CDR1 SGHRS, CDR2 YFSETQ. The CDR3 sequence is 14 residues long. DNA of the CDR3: TGCGCCAGCAGCGTAGCGGGAGGGGAGTTGGAGCAGTACTTC. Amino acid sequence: CASSVAGGELEQYF.

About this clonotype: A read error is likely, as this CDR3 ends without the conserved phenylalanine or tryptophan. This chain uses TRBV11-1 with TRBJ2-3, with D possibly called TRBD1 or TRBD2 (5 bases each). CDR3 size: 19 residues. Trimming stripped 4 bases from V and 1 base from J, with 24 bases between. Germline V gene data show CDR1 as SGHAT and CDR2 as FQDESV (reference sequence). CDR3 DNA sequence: TGTGCCAGCAGCTCTGGGGGAAGCTCTGTTGGAGCACGCACAGATACGCAGTATCTC. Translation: CASSSGGSSVGARTDTQYL.

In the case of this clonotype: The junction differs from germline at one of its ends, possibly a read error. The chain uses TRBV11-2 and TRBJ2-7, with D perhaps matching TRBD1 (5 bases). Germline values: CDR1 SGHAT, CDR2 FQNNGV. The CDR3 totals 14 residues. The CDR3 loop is CARSLDARGYKQYF. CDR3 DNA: TGTGCTAGAAGCTTAGATGCTAGGGGCTACAAGCAGTACTTC.

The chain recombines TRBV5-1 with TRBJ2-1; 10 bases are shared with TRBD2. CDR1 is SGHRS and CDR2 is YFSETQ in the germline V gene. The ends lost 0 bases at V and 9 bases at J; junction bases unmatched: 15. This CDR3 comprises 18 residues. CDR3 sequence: CASSLERLPSGSTGEQFF. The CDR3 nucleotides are TGCGCCAGCAGCTTGGAGCGGCTGCCTAGCGGGAGCACGGGTGAGCAGTTCTTC.

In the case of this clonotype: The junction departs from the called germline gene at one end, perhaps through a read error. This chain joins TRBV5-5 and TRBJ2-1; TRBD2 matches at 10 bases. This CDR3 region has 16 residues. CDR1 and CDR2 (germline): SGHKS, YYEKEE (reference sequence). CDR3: CASSMMASGSHNEQFF. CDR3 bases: TGCGCCAGCAGCATGATGGCTAGCGGGAGCCACAATGAGCAGTTCTTC.

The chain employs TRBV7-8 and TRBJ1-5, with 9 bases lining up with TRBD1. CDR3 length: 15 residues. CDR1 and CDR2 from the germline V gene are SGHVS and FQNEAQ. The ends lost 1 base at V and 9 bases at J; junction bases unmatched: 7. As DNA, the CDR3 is TGTGCCAGCAGCTTAGGGACAGGGGAGAATTTGCCCCAGCATTTT. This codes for CASSLGTGENLPQHF. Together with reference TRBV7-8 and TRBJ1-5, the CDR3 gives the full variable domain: GAGVSQSPRYKVAKRGQDVALRCDPISGHVSLFWYQQALGQGPEFLTYFQNEAQLDKSGLPSDRFFAERPEGSVSTLKIQRTQQEDSAVYLCASSLGTGENLPQHFGDGTRLSIL.

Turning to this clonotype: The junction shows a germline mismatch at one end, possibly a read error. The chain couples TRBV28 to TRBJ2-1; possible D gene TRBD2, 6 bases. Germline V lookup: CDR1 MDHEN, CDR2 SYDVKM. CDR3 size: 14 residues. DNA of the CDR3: TGTGCTAGCACTTTTACGGGAGAGTACGATGAGCAGTTCTTC. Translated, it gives CASTFTGEYDEQFF.

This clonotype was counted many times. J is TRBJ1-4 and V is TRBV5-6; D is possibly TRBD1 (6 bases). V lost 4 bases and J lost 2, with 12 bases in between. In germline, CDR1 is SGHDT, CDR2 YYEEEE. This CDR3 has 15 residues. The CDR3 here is CASSTPGATNEKLFF. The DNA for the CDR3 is TGTGCCAGCAGCACTCCAGGGGCCACTAATGAAAAACTGTTTTTT. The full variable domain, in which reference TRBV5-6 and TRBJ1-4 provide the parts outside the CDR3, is DAGVTQSPTHLIKTRGQQVTLRCSPKSGHDTVSWYQQALGQGPQFIFQYYEEEERQRGNFPDRFSGHQFPNYSSELNVNALLLGDSALYLCASSTPGATNEKLFFGSGTQLSVL.